Listed below are T cell receptor beta chains from one sample, sequenced in a study of blood T cell repertoires in COVID-19. TCRdb keeps only in-frame clones here, not all; method: immunoSEQ multiplex PCR. The repertoire has tens of thousands of clones, approximately 78% of them found once; the top ten carry about 30%. Input material: peripheral blood. These receptors were taken from a human donor in a cohort sampled during active COVID-19. Both conserved end residues are part of each CDR3. The D gene is left open where the match is weak. For some rows the clone size is stated as once, few or many, or as a class when expanded; others skip it.

J gene	clone size	D gene	V gene	CDR3 DNA	CDR3 protein
TRBJ1-5	-	TRBD1	TRBV19	TGTGCCAGTAGCCAAGGGGTCGGACAGGGCCATAGTCAGCCCCAGCATTTT	CASSQGVGQGHSQPQHF
TRBJ2-2	-	-	TRBV3-1/TRBV3-2	TGTGCCAGCAGCCAATCACAAGTCACCGGGGAGCTGTTTTTT	CASSQSQVTGELFF
TRBJ2-2	-	-	TRBV5-1	TGCGCCAGCAGCCCGTCCATCGCGGACACCGGGGAGCTGTTTTTT	CASSPSIADTGELFF
TRBJ2-7	few	TRBD2	TRBV5-1	TGCGCCAGCAGCTTGGACTCGGGACTAGCGGCCTACGAGCAGTACTTC	CASSLDSGLAAYEQYF
TRBJ2-7	once	-	TRBV3-1/TRBV3-2	TGTGCCAGCAGCCAACGATTGGACAGTACCTACGAGCAGTACTTC	CASSQRLDSTYEQYF
TRBJ2-7	many	-	TRBV6-5	TGTGCCAGCATGGGAGCGACAGGTTCCTACGAGCAGTACTTC	CASMGATGSYEQYF
TRBJ1-1	many	-	TRBV9	TGTGCCAGCAGCTCCGGAGGGGTGGTGAACACTGAAGCTTTCTTT	CASSSGGVVNTEAFF
TRBJ1-1	-	-	TRBV5-4	TGTGCCAGCAGCTTTGAGGGAGGGAATTGGAGGAACACTGAAGCTTTCTTT	CASSFEGGNWRNTEAFF
TRBJ1-6	-	TRBD1	TRBV7-9	TGTGCCAGCAGCCCCGGGACAGGGCTCCACTTT	CASSPGTGLHF
TRBJ2-1	-	TRBD2	TRBV6-6	TGTGCCAGCAGCGAACCGCGGGGGAACCTAAACAATGAGCAGTTCTTC	CASSEPRGNLNNEQFF
TRBJ2-1	-	TRBD2	TRBV3-1/TRBV3-2	TGTGCCAGCAGCCTTAGCGGGGGGGCAGATGAGCAGTTCTTC	CASSLSGGADEQFF
TRBJ2-7	once	-	TRBV6-5	TGTGCCAGCACAGGGAAGTACGAGCAGTACTTC	CASTGKYEQYF
TRBJ2-2	-	TRBD1	TRBV7-9	TGTGCCAGCAGCGCCCGACAGGGGTCGAACACCGGGGAGCTGTTTTTT	CASSARQGSNTGELFF
TRBJ2-5	few	TRBD2	TRBV7-3	TGTGCCAGCAGCCCAATAGCGGGGGTGCAAGAGACCCAGTACTTC	CASSPIAGVQETQYF
TRBJ2-1	-	-	TRBV29-1	TGCAGCGCGAGCACTCCAGGCGATGAGCAGTTCTTC	CSASTPGDEQFF
TRBJ1-2	-	TRBD1	TRBV10-1	TGCGCCAGCCTTTTTGGGACAGGGGAGAACTATGGCTACACCTTC	CASLFGTGENYGYTF
TRBJ1-2	-	TRBD1	TRBV5-1	TGCGCCAGCAGCTCGGGACAGGGTAGGAACGGCTACACCTTC	CASSSGQGRNGYTF
TRBJ2-3	-	TRBD1	TRBV30	TGTGCCTGGCAGACAGGGGGCACAGATACGCAGTATTTT	CAWQTGGTDTQYF
TRBJ2-1	-	TRBD1	TRBV5-5	TGTGCCAGCAGTACCGGGACAGGGGGCTTCTATGAGCAGTTCTTC	CASSTGTGGFYEQFF
TRBJ2-4	-	TRBD2	TRBV3-1/TRBV3-2	TGTGCCAGCAGCCTACTAGCGGGGGGGAATCTAGGCAAAAACATTCAGTACTTC	CASSLLAGGNLGKNIQYF